The 18 T cell receptor beta chains presented below share a single source sample, sequenced in a study of T cells in narcolepsy. Method: immunoSEQ multiplex PCR; TCRdb's copy keeps in-frame clones and lacks some. The sample records roughly 32,000 clones, 82% being singletons. Source material: CD45RA- memory CD4+ T cells from PBMCs. These receptors were taken from a human donor with narcolepsy.

The V gene is TRBV30, the J gene TRBJ1-1, with TRBD1 as a possible D gene (6 bases). Trimming took 3 bases from V and 2 from J, leaving 16 bases between them. The CDR3 is 15 amino acids. Germline V gives CDR1 GTSNPN, CDR2 SVGIG (reference sequence). The CDR3 nucleotides read TGTGCCTGGAGGAATTGGGGGGGCGAAAACACTGAAGCTTTCTTT. It is translated as CAWRNWGGENTEAFF.

This chain links TRBV11-3 with TRBJ1-1, with D possibly TRBD1 on 5 matching bases. Trimming shortened V by 3 bases and J by 7 bases, and 18 bases separated the two germline ends. CDR1 and CDR2 from the germline V gene are SGHNT and YENEEA. This CDR3 is 15 amino acids long. The CDR3, as DNA: TGTGCCAGCAGCTTGGGGACCCAAGGCAAGAATGAAGCTTTCTTT. This translates into CASSLGTQGKNEAFF.

The chain joins TRBV29-1 to TRBJ2-5; the D gene could be TRBD1 or TRBD2 (5 bases each). Germline V gives CDR1 SQVTM, CDR2 ANQGSEA. CDR3 length: 13 residues. The germline V and J ends were trimmed by 7 bases and 4 bases, with 16 bases remaining between them. The CDR3 DNA follows: TGCAGCGCCCCAGTGGGGGTCGGAGAGACCCAGTACTTC. Translated, it gives CSAPVGVGETQYF. The whole variable domain, filled in from reference TRBV29-1 and TRBJ2-5, reads SAVISQKPSRDICQRGTSLTIQCQVDSQVTMMFWYRQQPGQSLTLIATANQGSEATYESGFVIDKFPISRPNLTFSTLTVSNMSPEDSSIYLCSAPVGVGETQYFGPGTRLLVL.

The chain uses TRBV21-1 and TRBJ1-5; the listed D gene, TRBD1, was not tested against the DNA. TRBV21-1 has pseudogene status. This CDR3 is 15 amino acids long. CDR3 bases: TGTGCCAGCAGCATGCACAGCCGATGCAATCAGCCCCAGCATTTT. Protein: CASSMHSRCNQPQHF.

This clone showed up just once. The chain combines TRBV30 with TRBJ2-5; 7 nucleotides line up with TRBD1. The end of the DNA aligns better with TRBJ2-7, so the J call may be wrong. CDR3 size: 12 residues. Per germline, CDR1 GTSNPN and CDR2 SVGIG (reference sequence). As DNA, the CDR3 is TGTGCCTGGAGGACAGGGAATAACGAGCAGTACTTC. Its translation is CAWRTGNNEQYF.

This chain joins TRBV6-5 and TRBJ1-5; D remains ambiguous. CDR1 is MNHEY, CDR2 SVGAGI, per germline. Between the trimmed V and J ends, which lost 5 bases and 1 base, there was a span of 12 bases. This CDR3 comprises 15 residues. The CDR3 sequence is CASSVVAASNQPQHF. CDR3 bases: TGTGCCAGCAGTGTGGTCGCGGCGAGCAATCAGCCCCAGCATTTT.

This clone was detected only once. The V gene is TRBV9, the J gene TRBJ1-6; no clear D gene. The V end lost 4 bases, the J end lost 7 bases, and 15 bases lay between the germline ends. Germline V lookup: CDR1 SGDLS, CDR2 YYNGEE. The CDR3 loop spans 15 amino acids. CDR3 loop: CASSLGQALNSPLHF. CDR3 nucleotides: TGTGCCAGCAGCTTGGGCCAGGCCCTGAATTCACCCCTCCACTTT.

The V gene is TRBV19, the J gene TRBJ2-5, with a possible D match to TRBD2 (6 bases). The CDR3 consists of 13 residues. Trimming left V 5 bases short and J 5 bases short, with 12 bases between. Germline assignment: CDR1 LNHDA and CDR2 SQIVND (reference sequence). The CDR3 here is CASSGGGTETQYF. The CDR3 coding sequence is TGTGCCAGTAGTGGGGGTGGGACTGAGACCCAGTACTTC.

The chain joins TRBV5-1 to TRBJ1-3, with D uncertain. Germline V gene data show CDR1 as SGHRS and CDR2 as YFSETQ. V gave up 4 bases and J gave up 0 bases, with 11 bases separating them. The CDR3 covers 15 residues. The CDR3 spells CASSPPDGSGNTIYF. The CDR3 bases are TGCGCCAGCAGCCCCCCGGACGGCTCTGGAAACACCATATATTTT. Full variable domain (missing parts from reference TRBV5-1 and TRBJ1-3): KAGVTQTPRYLIKTRGQQVTLSCSPISGHRSVSWYQQTPGQGLQFLFEYFSETQRNKGNFPGRFSGRQFSNSRSEMNVSTLELGDSALYLCASSPPDGSGNTIYFGEGSWLTVV.

The V and J genes are TRBV6-6 and TRBJ2-7; TRBD1 or TRBD2 may be the D gene (5 bases each). The CDR3 runs to 14 residues. The germline gives CDR1 MNHNY, CDR2 SVGAGI (reference sequence). The V and J ends lost 4 bases and 2 bases respectively, with 12 bases between them. The CDR3 region has the DNA TGTGCCAGCAGTTCAGAGGGGTGGACCTACGAGCAGTACTTC. This sequence encodes CASSSEGWTYEQYF.

This CDR3 reads CAISESGGGSQPQHF. DNA for the CDR3: TGTGCCATCAGTGAGTCAGGAGGGGGCAGTCAGCCCCAGCATTTT. The gene calls are TRBV10-3 and TRBJ1-5, with TRBD1 identical over 7 bases. Germline assignment: CDR1 ENHRY and CDR2 SYGVKD. V shed 0 bases, J shed 6 bases, and the junction held 5 bases outside the gene matches. The CDR3 is 15 residues long.

V usage is TRBV11-2 and J usage is TRBJ2-1; the D gene is possibly TRBD2 (6 bases). V lost 6 bases to trimming and J lost 7 bases, with 22 bases between them. This CDR3 has 16 residues. Germline CDR1 and CDR2: SGHAT and FQNNGV. CDR3 amino acids: CASRRAGAAGGNEQFF. The CDR3 bases are TGTGCCAGCAGAAGAGCCGGGGCCGCTGGAGGGAATGAGCAGTTCTTC.

Remarks on this clone: Other DNA sequences within the sample encode an identical CDR3. The chain uses TRBV28 and TRBJ2-6, with 7 bases identical to TRBD1. The V gene end was trimmed by 6 bases and the J gene end by 2 bases; junction bases not matched to a gene: 4. CDR3 size: 15 residues. CDR1 MDHEN and CDR2 SYDVKM come from the germline V gene. The CDR3 loop is CASSEGAAGANVLTF. The CDR3 DNA reads TGTGCCAGCAGCGAGGGGGCGGCTGGGGCCAACGTCCTGACTTTC.

The genes are TRBV27 and TRBJ1-5; D is ambiguous. Trimming removed 3 bases from V and 7 bases from J, with 7 bases in between. Germline CDR1 and CDR2: MNHEY and SMNVEV (reference sequence). The CDR3 covers 12 residues. The CDR3, as DNA: TGTGCCAGCAGTTTCCTAGGGCAGCCCCAGCATTTT. Translation: CASSFLGQPQHF.

The rearrangement uses TRBV19 and TRBJ2-1; 8 bases fit TRBD2. CDR1 is LNHDA, CDR2 SQIVND, per germline (reference sequence). This CDR3 contains 15 residues. V lost 5 bases, J lost 2 bases, and 5 bases stayed unmatched. The CDR3 loop reads CASSRRSGAYNEQFF. The CDR3 region has the DNA TGTGCCAGTAGTCGGCGTAGCGGGGCCTACAATGAGCAGTTCTTC.

The chain combines TRBV10-2 with TRBJ2-6; D is unresolved. Germline CDR1 reads WSHSY; CDR2 reads SAAADI. The CDR3 is 14 residues long. Trimming removed 6 bases at V and 0 bases at J, with 6 bases between. The CDR3 protein is CASRSGSGANVLTF. The CDR3 DNA sequence: TGCGCCAGCAGATCAGGCTCTGGGGCCAACGTCCTGACTTTC.

V is TRBV5-1 and J is TRBJ2-1; D might be TRBD1 (5 bases). The V gene lost 7 bases and the J gene lost 7 bases, with 21 bases spanning the gap. The CDR3 length is 15 residues. From germline, CDR1 is SGHRS and CDR2 YFSETQ. The CDR3 DNA follows: TGCGCCAGCCGGATCGACATAGCACCAGGGAATGAGCAGTTCTTC. This gives the protein CASRIDIAPGNEQFF.

V and J are TRBV19 and TRBJ1-5; no firm D call. The CDR3 loop spans 15 amino acids. V shed 5 bases and J shed 0 bases, with 11 bases lying between them. Germline CDR1 LNHDA, CDR2 SQIVND (reference sequence). CDR3 bases: TGTGCCAGTAGTGCCCGTAGCAATAGCAATCAGCCCCAGCATTTT. It specifies CASSARSNSNQPQHF.